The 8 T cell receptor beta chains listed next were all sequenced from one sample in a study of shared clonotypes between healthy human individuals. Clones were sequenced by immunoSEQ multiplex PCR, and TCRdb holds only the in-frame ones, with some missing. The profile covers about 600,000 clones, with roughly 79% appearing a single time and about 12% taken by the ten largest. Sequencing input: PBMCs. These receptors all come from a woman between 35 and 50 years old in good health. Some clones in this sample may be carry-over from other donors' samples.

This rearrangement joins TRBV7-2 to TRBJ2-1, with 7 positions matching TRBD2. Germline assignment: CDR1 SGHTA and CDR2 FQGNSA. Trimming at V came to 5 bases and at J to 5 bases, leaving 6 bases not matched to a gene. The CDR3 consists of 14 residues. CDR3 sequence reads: CASSLNRGDNEQFF. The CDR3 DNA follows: TGTGCCAGCAGCCTTAATCGGGGGGACAATGAGCAGTTCTTC. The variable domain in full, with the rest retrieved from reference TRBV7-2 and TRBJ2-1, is GAGVSQSPSNKVTEKGKDVELRCDPISGHTALYWYRQSLGQGLEFLIYFQGNSAPDKSGLPSDRFSAERTGGSVSTLTIQRTQQEDSAVYLCASSLNRGDNEQFFGPGTRLTVL.

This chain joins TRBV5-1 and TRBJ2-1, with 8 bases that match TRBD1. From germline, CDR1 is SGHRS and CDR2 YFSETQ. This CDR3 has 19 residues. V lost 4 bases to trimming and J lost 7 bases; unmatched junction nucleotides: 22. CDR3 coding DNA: TGCGCCAGCAGCAAAGGGACAGGACGCGTAGGGCTATTCATTAATGAGCAGTTCTTC. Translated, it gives CASSKGTGRVGLFINEQFF.

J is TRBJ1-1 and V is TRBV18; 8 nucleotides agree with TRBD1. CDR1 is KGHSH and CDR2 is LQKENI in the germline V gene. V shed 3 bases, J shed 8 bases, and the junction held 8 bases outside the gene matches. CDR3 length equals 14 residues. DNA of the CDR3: TGTGCCAGCTCACCCATGACAGGGGCGGGGGAAGCTTTCTTT. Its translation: CASSPMTGAGEAFF.

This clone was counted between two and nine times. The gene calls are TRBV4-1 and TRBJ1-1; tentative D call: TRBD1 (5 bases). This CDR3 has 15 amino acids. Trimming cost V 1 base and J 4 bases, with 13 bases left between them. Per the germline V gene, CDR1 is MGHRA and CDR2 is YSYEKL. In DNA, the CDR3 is TGCGCCAGCAGCCAAGGTCAGGGTCAAGTCACTGAAGCTTTCTTT. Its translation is CASSQGQGQVTEAFF.

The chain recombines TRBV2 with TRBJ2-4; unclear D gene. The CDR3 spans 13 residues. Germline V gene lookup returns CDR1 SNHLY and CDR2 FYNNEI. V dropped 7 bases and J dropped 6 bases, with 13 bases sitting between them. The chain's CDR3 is CASMEQMANIQYF. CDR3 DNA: TGTGCCAGCATGGAACAGATGGCAAACATTCAGTACTTC.

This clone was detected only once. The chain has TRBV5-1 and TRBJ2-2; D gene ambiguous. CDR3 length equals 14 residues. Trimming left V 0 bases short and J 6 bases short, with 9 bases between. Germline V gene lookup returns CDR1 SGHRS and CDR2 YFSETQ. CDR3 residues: CASSLAWSAGELFF. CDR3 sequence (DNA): TGCGCCAGCAGCTTGGCTTGGTCGGCCGGGGAGCTGTTTTTT. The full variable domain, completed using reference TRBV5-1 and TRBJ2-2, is KAGVTQTPRYLIKTRGQQVTLSCSPISGHRSVSWYQQTPGQGLQFLFEYFSETQRNKGNFPGRFSGRQFSNSRSEMNVSTLELGDSALYLCASSLAWSAGELFFGEGSRLTVL.

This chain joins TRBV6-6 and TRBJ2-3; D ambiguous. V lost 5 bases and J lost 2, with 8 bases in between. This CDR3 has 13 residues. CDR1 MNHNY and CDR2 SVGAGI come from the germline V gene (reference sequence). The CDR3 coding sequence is TGTGCCAGCAGTAGGCAGCTCACAGATACGCAGTATTTT. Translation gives CASSRQLTDTQYF.

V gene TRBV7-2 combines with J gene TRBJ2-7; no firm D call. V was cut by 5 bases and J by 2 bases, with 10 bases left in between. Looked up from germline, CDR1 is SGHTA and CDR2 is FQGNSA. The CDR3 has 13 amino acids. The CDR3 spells CASSPRTAYEQYF. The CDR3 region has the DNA TGTGCCAGCAGCCCCCGGACGGCCTACGAGCAGTACTTC. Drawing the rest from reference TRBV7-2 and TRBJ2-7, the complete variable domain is GAGVSQSPSNKVTEKGKDVELRCDPISGHTALYWYRQSLGQGLEFLIYFQGNSAPDKSGLPSDRFSAERTGGSVSTLTIQRTQQEDSAVYLCASSPRTAYEQYFGPGTRLTVT.